These 21 T cell receptor beta chains originate from one sample sequenced in a study of blood T cell repertoires in COVID-19. Libraries were prepared by immunoSEQ multiplex PCR; TCRdb keeps only in-frame clonotypes and omits some of them. The sample has about 250,000 clones; around nine tenths are singletons. The specimen was peripheral blood. The source is a woman aged 55-75 years who had recovered from COVID-19.

The chain combines TRBV27 with TRBJ1-4, with 10 bases identical to TRBD1. CDR3 length: 13 residues. The V gene end was trimmed by 9 bases and the J gene end by 6 bases; junction bases not matched to a gene: 4. Germline CDR1 reads MNHEY; CDR2 reads SMNVEV (reference sequence). The chain's CDR3 is CASTGTGDEKLFF. The CDR3 DNA reads TGTGCCAGTACCGGGACAGGGGATGAAAAACTGTTTTTT.

This clone has more than one count but fewer than ten. V gene TRBV7-6 combines with J gene TRBJ1-3, with 7 bases identical to TRBD1. CDR1 and CDR2 (germline): SGHVS, FNYEAQ. The CDR3 spans 16 residues. V was clipped by 0 bases and J by 0 bases; unmatched bases: 2. The CDR3 sequence: CASSLASGGSGNTIYF. The CDR3 bases are TGTGCCAGCAGCTTAGCCTCAGGGGGCTCTGGAAACACCATATATTTT.

The CDR3 DNA reads TGTGCCAGCAGCTTAGATTTAGTGGGACTAGCCAGCACCGGGGAGCTGTTTTTT. Translated, it gives CASSLDLVGLASTGELFF. V and J are TRBV11-3 and TRBJ2-2; 9 bases agree with TRBD2. The V gene end was trimmed by 0 bases and the J gene end by 4 bases; junction bases not matched to a gene: 9. The germline gives CDR1 SGHNT, CDR2 YENEEA. CDR3 size: 18 residues.

This chain links TRBV18 with TRBJ2-1, with D perhaps matching TRBD2 (5 bases). V was cut by 2 bases and J by 3 bases, with 8 bases left in between. CDR1 is KGHSH and CDR2 is LQKENI in the germline V gene. The CDR3 is made up of 14 amino acids. This CDR3 reads CASSPVAGYNEQFF. CDR3 in DNA: TGTGCCAGCTCACCAGTGGCGGGCTACAATGAGCAGTTCTTC.

The chain links TRBV19 to TRBJ1-5; TRBD1 is a possible D gene (6 bases). The germline V gene has CDR1 LNHDA and CDR2 SQIVND (reference sequence). Trimming took off 5 bases at V and 4 bases at J, with 18 bases between the two ends. This CDR3 is built from 16 residues. CDR3 sequence: CASSARQVGGNQPQHF. The CDR3 region has the DNA TGTGCCAGTAGTGCCCGACAGGTCGGTGGGAATCAGCCCCAGCATTTT.

The chain carries TRBV28 and TRBJ1-5, with TRBD1 matching over 7 bases. The CDR3 consists of 13 residues. The V gene end was trimmed by 6 bases and the J gene end by 7 bases; junction bases not matched to a gene: 6. Germline V gene lookup returns CDR1 MDHEN and CDR2 SYDVKM. The CDR3 protein is CASRRQGQQPQHF. CDR3 bases: TGTGCCAGCAGAAGACAGGGTCAACAGCCCCAGCATTTT. Drawing the rest from reference TRBV28 and TRBJ1-5, the complete variable domain is DVKVTQSSRYLVKRTGEKVFLECVQDMDHENMFWYRQDPGLGLRLIYFSYDVKMKEKGDIPEGYSVSREKKERFSLILESASTNQTSMYLCASRRQGQQPQHFGDGTRLSIL.

The chain links TRBV19 to TRBJ2-7; 12 bases are shared with TRBD1. This CDR3 contains 15 residues. V shed 3 bases, J shed 2 bases, and the junction held 2 bases outside the gene matches. Germline values: CDR1 LNHDA, CDR2 SQIVND (reference sequence). In DNA, the CDR3 is TGTGCCAGTAGTATGGGACAGGGGGCCGCCTACGAGCAGTACTTC. As protein: CASSMGQGAAYEQYF.

This clone has just one count. V usage is TRBV7-3 and J usage is TRBJ2-3, with 9 bases matching TRBD2. This CDR3 comprises 18 residues. J was trimmed by 2 bases and V by 1 base; bases with no gene match: 10. Germline lookup yields CDR1 SGHTA and CDR2 FQGTGA. The CDR3 DNA sequence: TGTGCCAGCAGCTTAAAGGGCATAGCGGGGGAACCCACAGATACGCAGTATTTT. Protein: CASSLKGIAGEPTDTQYF.

DNA of the CDR3: TGTGCCAGCAGCTGGCTGAGGGCAGGAGGGGAGACCCAGTACTTC. The encoded protein is CASSWLRAGGETQYF. The J gene is TRBJ2-5, the V gene TRBV5-6; D might be TRBD2 (6 bases). V dropped 3 bases and J dropped 5 bases, with 17 bases sitting between them. Germline CDR1 SGHDT, CDR2 YYEEEE. The CDR3 is 15 residues long.

V is TRBV28 and J is TRBJ1-2; TRBD1 matches at 7 bases. The CDR3 loop spans 15 amino acids. Germline CDR1 and CDR2: MDHEN and SYDVKM. V trimming: 6 bases; J trimming: 5 bases; junction bases outside the gene matches: 12. The CDR3: CASRPGQSVLYGYTF. The CDR3 DNA reads as TGTGCCAGCAGGCCGGGACAGTCGGTTTTATATGGCTACACCTTC.

This clone was observed once. The rearrangement uses TRBV6-6 and TRBJ2-2; TRBD2 agrees at 8 bases. J was trimmed by 5 bases and V by 8 bases; bases with no gene match: 10. Per germline, CDR1 MNHNY and CDR2 SVGAGI (reference sequence). The CDR3 spans 15 residues. CDR3 coding DNA: TGTGCCAGCTCCAGCGGGGGTCTGAATACCGGGGAGCTGTTTTTT. Translating it yields CASSSGGLNTGELFF.

V usage is TRBV7-9 and J usage is TRBJ1-1, with TRBD1 matching 7 bases. After removal of 2 bases from V and 4 bases from J, the junction contained 4 bases not matched to a gene. This CDR3 region has 14 residues. Germline-derived CDR1 and CDR2 are SEHNR and FQNEAQ (reference sequence). The CDR3 reads CASSLRQGITEAFF. In DNA, the CDR3 is TGTGCCAGCAGCTTACGACAGGGTATCACTGAAGCTTTCTTT.

V gene TRBV18 combines with J gene TRBJ2-7; D ambiguous. Germline CDR1 is KGHSH and CDR2 is LQKENI. This CDR3 region has 15 residues. Trimming shortened V by 0 bases and J by 5 bases, and 14 bases separated the two germline ends. CDR3 residues: CASSPPGVNFHEQYF. Written as DNA, the CDR3 is TGTGCCAGCTCACCACCGGGCGTCAACTTTCACGAGCAGTACTTC.

The J gene is TRBJ1-3, the V gene TRBV19; 7 bases are a match to TRBD1. Per the germline V gene, CDR1 is LNHDA and CDR2 is SQIVND (reference sequence). This CDR3 is 15 amino acids long. After removal of 8 bases from V and 4 bases from J, the junction contained 11 bases not matched to a gene. CDR3 bases: TGTGCCAGTGGTCCTTACAGGGGAACCGGAAACACCATATATTTT. It is translated as CASGPYRGTGNTIYF.

The chain is built from TRBV4-2 and TRBJ1-1; the D gene is possibly TRBD1 (5 bases). The CDR3 consists of 16 residues. The germline V gene has CDR1 LGHNA and CDR2 YNFKEQ. Trimming removed 4 bases from V and 1 base from J, with 16 bases in between. Written as DNA, the CDR3 is TGTGCCAGCAGCCCCCGCGGACAATCCTCGAACACTGAAGCTTTCTTT. It is translated as CASSPRGQSSNTEAFF.

The J gene is TRBJ2-6, the V gene TRBV25-1, with 7 bases lining up with TRBD1. V was clipped by 6 bases and J by 1 base; unmatched bases: 3. The germline V gene encodes CDR1 MGHDK and CDR2 SYGVNS. This CDR3 contains 15 residues. In DNA form, the CDR3 reads TGTGCCAGCAGCCTGGACAGGTCTGGGGCCAACGTCCTGACTTTC. Encoded protein: CASSLDRSGANVLTF.

The genes are TRBV5-1 and TRBJ1-2; perhaps TRBD1 as D (5 bases). The CDR3 runs to 16 residues. With 5 bases removed from V and 7 bases from J, the gap between germline ends came to 24 bases. Per germline, CDR1 SGHRS and CDR2 YFSETQ. The CDR3 protein is CASSLLPGSLLRGYTF. DNA of the CDR3: TGCGCCAGCAGTCTTTTGCCAGGGTCCCTGCTTCGTGGCTACACCTTC.

This chain uses TRBV4-3 with TRBJ2-1, with 12 bases that match TRBD2. Trimming cost V 3 bases and J 4 bases; bases outside gene matches: 7. Germline assignment: CDR1 LGHNA and CDR2 YSLEER. This CDR3 contains 17 residues. This CDR3 is CASSHFGLAGSYNEQFF. The CDR3 coding sequence is TGCGCCAGCAGCCATTTTGGACTAGCGGGAAGTTACAATGAGCAGTTCTTC.

The chain has TRBV4-2 and TRBJ2-5, with unresolved D. Looked up from germline, CDR1 is LGHNA and CDR2 is YNFKEQ. The CDR3 length is 14 residues. Trimming took 1 base from V and 1 from J, leaving 7 bases between them. In DNA, the CDR3 is TGTGCCAGCAGCCAAGTGGGCACCCAAGAGACCCAGTACTTC. Protein sequence: CASSQVGTQETQYF.

The chain carries TRBV28 and TRBJ2-2; maybe TRBD1 (6 bases). Trimming left V 6 bases short and J 1 base short, with 12 bases between. CDR1 MDHEN and CDR2 SYDVKM come from the germline V gene. This CDR3 contains 15 residues. This CDR3 is CASRPQTGNTGELFF. DNA of the CDR3: TGTGCCAGCAGACCACAGACAGGGAACACCGGGGAGCTGTTTTTT. The full variable domain, with the rest looked up from reference TRBV28 and TRBJ2-2, is DVKVTQSSRYLVKRTGEKVFLECVQDMDHENMFWYRQDPGLGLRLIYFSYDVKMKEKGDIPEGYSVSREKKERFSLILESASTNQTSMYLCASRPQTGNTGELFFGEGSRLTVL.

This rearrangement joins TRBV6-6 to TRBJ1-2; 7 bases are a match to TRBD1. After removal of 0 bases from V and 8 bases from J, the junction contained 12 bases not matched to a gene. Germline V CDR1 and CDR2: MNHNY, SVGAGI (reference sequence). This CDR3 spans 16 amino acids. Written as DNA, the CDR3 is TGTGCCAGCAGTTACTCCCGATCGGGACAGAGAGGGGGCTACACCTTC. Translated: CASSYSRSGQRGGYTF.